This T cell receptor beta chain came from a study of OX40 agonist ivuxolimab in advanced cancers. The germline CDR1 and CDR2 sequences are SQVTM and ANQGSEA. The CDR3 is made up of 16 amino acids. The ends lost 0 bases at V and 4 bases at J; junction bases unmatched: 11. TCRdb's table, derived via immunoSEQ multiplex PCR, lists solely in-frame clones and lacks some. Among fewer than 100,000 clones listed, approximately 93% were seen once. Exclusion applied to patients with autoimmune disease history or systemic immunosuppression. This TCR came from an adult with an advanced solid tumor such as melanoma, head and neck, liver or kidney cancer. The material sequenced was CD4+ or CD8+ T cells sorted from blood, taken in a trial of the OX40 agonist ivuxolimab. The J gene is TRBJ1-2, the V gene TRBV29-1; 7 nucleotides agree with TRBD1. CDR3 sequence reads: CSVEDLVRGRSYGYTF. In DNA, the CDR3 is TGCAGCGTTGAAGATTTGGTGAGGGGGCGATCCTATGGCTACACCTTC.